Below are 22 T cell receptor beta chains sequenced from a single sample in a study of CD8 T cells in ankylosing spondylitis. TCRdb independently ran MiXCR on the 5' RACE reads; one entry per CDR3 protein. Altogether a few hundred thousand distinct CDR3 sequences are present, 20% to 25% being singletons, with the ten largest covering 3.5%. The specimen was blood, either unsorted or a sorted T cell fraction (not recorded which). These receptors were taken from a female donor with ankylosing spondylitis or in good health (not recorded which).

The chain recombines TRBV20-1 with TRBJ2-7, with 13 nucleotides matching TRBD2. Losses at the gene ends were 5 bases for V and 0 bases for J; bases not matched to a gene: 7. CDR3 length: 16 residues. CDR1 and CDR2 (germline): DFQATT, SNEGSKA (reference sequence). CDR3 DNA sequence: TGCAGTGCTTGGACTAGCGGGAGTACTTTCTCCTACGAGCAGTACTTC. This codes for CSAWTSGSTFSYEQYF.

This clonotype was counted at least ten times. V is TRBV29-1 and J is TRBJ1-1; a possible D gene is TRBD1 (5 bases). This CDR3 is 14 amino acids long. Per the germline V gene, CDR1 is SQVTM and CDR2 is ANQGSEA. Between the trimmed V and J ends, which lost 1 base and 4 bases, there was a span of 13 bases. CDR3 in DNA: TGCAGCGTTGAAGCGGCAGGGAGACGCACTGAAGCTTTCTTT. Residues: CSVEAAGRRTEAFF.

This clonotype was counted many times. V gene TRBV20-1 combines with J gene TRBJ1-2, with D possibly matching TRBD1 (6 bases). The germline V gene encodes CDR1 DFQATT and CDR2 SNEGSKA (reference sequence). Trimming left V 3 bases short and J 4 bases short, with 30 bases between. This CDR3 spans 19 amino acids. The CDR3 DNA reads as TGCAGTGCTAGGAAAGGGGGGGGGCATTCCCTTTCCTTCCCCTATGGCTACACCTTC. Translated, it gives CSARKGGGHSLSFPYGYTF.

The chain carries TRBV7-2 and TRBJ2-1, with 10 bases aligning to TRBD2. The CDR3 spans 13 residues. The junction had 1 base not matched to a gene; V was cut back by 5 bases and J by 6 bases. Germline-derived CDR1 and CDR2 are SGHTA and FQGNSA. The CDR3 spells CASSSGRANEQFF. The CDR3 nucleotides read TGTGCCAGCAGCAGCGGGAGGGCCAATGAGCAGTTCTTC.

This clonotype was seen at least ten times. This chain links TRBV10-3 with TRBJ2-7, with a possible D match to TRBD2 (6 bases). Germline CDR1 and CDR2: ENHRY and SYGVKD. V lost 6 bases and J 0 bases, leaving 15 bases between the germline ends. The CDR3 is 15 amino acids. CDR3 loop: CAIRDRDWASYEQYF. In DNA, the CDR3 is TGTGCCATCAGGGACCGGGACTGGGCCTCCTACGAGCAGTACTTC.

This clonotype showed up just a few times. The V and J genes are TRBV20-1 and TRBJ2-7; D gene unclear. Between the trimmed V and J ends, which lost 1 base and 3 bases, there was a span of 10 bases. The germline CDR1 and CDR2 sequences are DFQATT and SNEGSKA (reference sequence). The CDR3 is 13 amino acids. CDR3 sequence (DNA): TGCAGTGCTAGAGCCGGATTTTACTACGAGCAGTACTTC. This sequence encodes CSARAGFYYEQYF.

This clonotype was observed many times. This chain joins TRBV20-1 and TRBJ2-1, with D possibly TRBD1 on 7 matching bases. There are 11 residues in the CDR3. Trimming took off 7 bases at V and 9 bases at J, with 13 bases between the two ends. The germline CDR1 and CDR2 sequences are DFQATT and SNEGSKA (reference sequence). The chain's CDR3 is CSVTRGVEQFF. As DNA, the CDR3 is TGCAGTGTTACCAGGGGGGTTGAGCAGTTCTTC.

This clonotype was seen a few times. This chain links TRBV6-1 with TRBJ1-2; D unclear. The CDR3 contains 13 residues. Germline lookup yields CDR1 MNHNS and CDR2 SASEGT. V lost 1 base and J lost 7, with 10 bases in between. The CDR3 region is CASSEGDIIGYTF. CDR3 DNA sequence: TGTGCCAGCAGTGAAGGCGACATAATTGGCTACACCTTC.

The chain links TRBV10-2 to TRBJ1-4; D uncertain. Germline CDR1 reads WSHSY; CDR2 reads SAAADI. Deletions cut 6 bases from V and 0 bases from J, with 5 bases between. The CDR3 spans 13 residues. CDR3 region: CASRGTTNEKLFF. CDR3 sequence (DNA): TGCGCCAGCAGGGGGACAACTAATGAAAAACTGTTTTTT.

This clonotype showed up just a few times. The V gene is TRBV18, the J gene TRBJ2-5, with D unresolved. V dropped 1 base and J dropped 5 bases, with 8 bases sitting between them. The V gene's germline CDR1 is KGHSH and CDR2 LQKENI. CDR3 length: 13 residues. The CDR3 bases are TGTGCCAGCTCACCACAGGGTTTGGAGACCCAGTACTTC. Its protein product is CASSPQGLETQYF.

This clonotype was seen a few times. The chain is built from TRBV7-2 and TRBJ1-1, with TRBD1 matching over 7 bases. Trimming cost V 5 bases and J 10 bases; bases outside gene matches: 10. Per the germline V gene, CDR1 is SGHTA and CDR2 is FQGNSA. The CDR3 is made up of 13 amino acids. CDR3 nucleotides: TGTGCCAGCAGCCCAGGGGGGTTTGAATCAGCTTTCTTT. Encoded protein: CASSPGGFESAFF.

This chain uses TRBV29-1 with TRBJ1-2, with a weak D call TRBD1 (5 bases). V lost 8 bases and J 1 base, leaving 8 bases between the germline ends. The V gene's germline CDR1 is SQVTM and CDR2 ANQGSEA. CDR3 length equals 11 residues. This CDR3 is CSLGDNYGYTF. DNA of the CDR3: TGCAGCCTGGGGGATAACTATGGCTACACCTTC. Complete variable domain (other parts from reference TRBV29-1 and TRBJ1-2): SAVISQKPSRDICQRGTSLTIQCQVDSQVTMMFWYRQQPGQSLTLIATANQGSEATYESGFVIDKFPISRPNLTFSTLTVSNMSPEDSSIYLCSLGDNYGYTFGSGTRLTVV.

There are many counts of this clonotype. The chain couples TRBV20-1 to TRBJ2-3, with a tentative D call TRBD1 (6 bases). There are 14 residues in the CDR3. Looked up from germline, CDR1 is DFQATT and CDR2 is SNEGSKA (reference sequence). V was cut by 6 bases and J by 1 base, with 14 bases left in between. CDR3 nucleotide sequence: TGCAGTGCGACCGGGACAAGACGCACAGATACGCAGTATTTT. Amino acids: CSATGTRRTDTQYF.

This clonotype was observed a few times. The chain links TRBV27 to TRBJ2-2; D may be TRBD1 (6 bases). With 4 bases removed from V and 6 bases from J, the gap between germline ends came to 12 bases. The CDR3 has 14 residues. In germline, CDR1 is MNHEY, CDR2 SMNVEV (reference sequence). The CDR3 reads CASSYRQVSGELFF. For the CDR3, the DNA is TGTGCCAGCAGTTACAGACAGGTTTCCGGGGAGCTGTTTTTT.

This clonotype was counted between two and nine times. The chain couples TRBV6-5 to TRBJ2-7; 10 nucleotides match TRBD1. The CDR3 has 14 amino acids. The germline CDR1 and CDR2 sequences are MNHEY and SVGAGI. V was clipped by 2 bases and J by 3 bases; unmatched bases: 1. CDR3 amino acids: CASSYGDRGYEQYF. DNA for the CDR3: TGTGCCAGCAGTTACGGGGACAGGGGCTACGAGCAGTACTTC.

The genes are TRBV5-1 and TRBJ2-1; D may be TRBD1 (5 bases). This CDR3 comprises 15 residues. Germline lookup yields CDR1 SGHRS and CDR2 YFSETQ. Trimming left V 1 base short and J 1 base short, with 9 bases between. The CDR3 DNA follows: TGCGCCAGCAGCTTGTGGCAGGGTTCCTACAATGAGCAGTTCTTC. It specifies CASSLWQGSYNEQFF.

The chain recombines TRBV2 with TRBJ1-4; the D gene is possibly TRBD1 (6 bases). The CDR3 is made up of 12 amino acids. Germline V CDR1 and CDR2: SNHLY, FYNNEI. V was cut by 6 bases and J by 8 bases, with 10 bases left in between. CDR3 sequence: CASSPRGEKLFF. The DNA of the CDR3 is TGTGCCAGCAGCCCTAGGGGGGAAAAACTGTTTTTT.

V usage is TRBV18 and J usage is TRBJ1-5; 11 nucleotides agree with TRBD1. Germline values: CDR1 KGHSH, CDR2 LQKENI. The CDR3 consists of 17 residues. V shed 6 bases, J shed 5 bases, and the junction held 12 bases outside the gene matches. The CDR3 spells CASSPLRTGGGYQPQHF. CDR3 bases: TGTGCCAGCTCCCCCCTACGGACAGGGGGCGGGTATCAGCCCCAGCATTTT.

The V gene is TRBV10-3, the J gene TRBJ1-1; tentative D call: TRBD1 (6 bases). This CDR3 region has 13 residues. Looked up from germline, CDR1 is ENHRY and CDR2 is SYGVKD. Between the trimmed V and J ends, which lost 10 bases and 5 bases, there was a span of 17 bases. CDR3 loop: CATNREGSTEAFF. DNA of the CDR3: TGTGCCACCAACAGGGAGGGAAGTACTGAAGCTTTCTTT.

The genes are TRBV27 and TRBJ2-7, with D perhaps given as TRBD1 or TRBD2 (5 bases each). The germline V and J ends were trimmed by 6 bases and 4 bases, with 31 bases remaining between them. Germline values: CDR1 MNHEY, CDR2 SMNVEV (reference sequence). This CDR3 spans 19 amino acids. The CDR3 DNA sequence: TGTGCCAGCAGCCCTACCCCTTTGTGGGCAGGGACCGACCAATACGAGCAGTACTTC. Translation gives CASSPTPLWAGTDQYEQYF.

V gene TRBV20-1 combines with J gene TRBJ1-3; D might be TRBD1 (5 bases). The CDR3 consists of 15 residues. The germline gives CDR1 DFQATT, CDR2 SNEGSKA (reference sequence). Trimming removed 6 bases at V and 4 bases at J, with 19 bases between. This chain's CDR3 is CSAATGVEYGNTIYF. As DNA, the CDR3 is TGCAGTGCGGCCACAGGAGTGGAGTACGGAAACACCATATATTTT.

As regards this clonotype: The junction departs from the called germline gene at one end, perhaps through a read error. CDR3 amino acids: CSVERDAYGYAF. CDR3 in DNA: TGCAGCGTTGAAAGGGACGCCTATGGCTACGCCTTC. The chain couples TRBV29-1 to TRBJ1-2, with D maybe TRBD1 (5 bases). The CDR3 totals 12 residues. From germline, CDR1 is SQVTM and CDR2 ANQGSEA.